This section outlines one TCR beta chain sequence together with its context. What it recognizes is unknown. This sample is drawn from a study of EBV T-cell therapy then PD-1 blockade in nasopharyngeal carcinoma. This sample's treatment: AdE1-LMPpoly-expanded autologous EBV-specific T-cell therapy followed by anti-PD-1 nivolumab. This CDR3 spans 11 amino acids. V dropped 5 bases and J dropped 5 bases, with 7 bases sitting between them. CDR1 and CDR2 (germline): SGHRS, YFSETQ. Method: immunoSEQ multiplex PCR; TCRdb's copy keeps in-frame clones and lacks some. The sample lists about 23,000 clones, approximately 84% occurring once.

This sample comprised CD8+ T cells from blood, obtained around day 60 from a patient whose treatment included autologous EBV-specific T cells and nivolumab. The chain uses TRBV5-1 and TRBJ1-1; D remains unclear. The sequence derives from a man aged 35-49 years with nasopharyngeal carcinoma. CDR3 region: CASRIGTEAFF. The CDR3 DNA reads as TGCGCCAGCAGAATCGGGACTGAAGCTTTCTTT.